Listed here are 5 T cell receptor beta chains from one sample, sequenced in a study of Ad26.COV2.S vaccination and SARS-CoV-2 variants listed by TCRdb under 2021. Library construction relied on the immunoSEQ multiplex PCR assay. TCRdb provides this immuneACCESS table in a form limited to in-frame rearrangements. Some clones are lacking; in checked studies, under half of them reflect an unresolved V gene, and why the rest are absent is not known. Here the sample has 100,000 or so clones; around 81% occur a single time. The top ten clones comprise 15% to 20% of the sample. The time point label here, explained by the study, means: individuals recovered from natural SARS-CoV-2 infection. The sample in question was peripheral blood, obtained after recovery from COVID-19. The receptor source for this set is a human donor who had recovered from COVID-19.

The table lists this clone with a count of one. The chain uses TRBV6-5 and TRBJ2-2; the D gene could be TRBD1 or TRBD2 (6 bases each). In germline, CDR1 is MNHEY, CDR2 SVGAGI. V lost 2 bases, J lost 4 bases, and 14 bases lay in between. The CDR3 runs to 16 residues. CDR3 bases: TGTGCCAGCAGTTACCCAAGGGGGGTAGGCACCGGGGAGCTGTTTTTT. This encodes CASSYPRGVGTGELFF.

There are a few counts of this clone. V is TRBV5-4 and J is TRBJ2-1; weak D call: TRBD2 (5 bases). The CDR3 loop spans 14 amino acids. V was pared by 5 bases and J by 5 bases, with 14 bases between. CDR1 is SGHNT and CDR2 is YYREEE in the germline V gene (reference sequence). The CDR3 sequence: CASRPGPGDNEQFF. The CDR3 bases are TGTGCCAGCAGACCCGGACCCGGGGACAATGAGCAGTTCTTC.

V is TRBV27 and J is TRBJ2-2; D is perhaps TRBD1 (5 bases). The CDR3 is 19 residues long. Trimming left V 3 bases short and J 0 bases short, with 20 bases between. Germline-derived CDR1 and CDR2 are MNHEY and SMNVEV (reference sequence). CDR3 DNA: TGTGCCAGCAGTTTCGGGCAGGGTATAGGTCCTGCGAACACCGGGGAGCTGTTTTTT. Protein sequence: CASSFGQGIGPANTGELFF.

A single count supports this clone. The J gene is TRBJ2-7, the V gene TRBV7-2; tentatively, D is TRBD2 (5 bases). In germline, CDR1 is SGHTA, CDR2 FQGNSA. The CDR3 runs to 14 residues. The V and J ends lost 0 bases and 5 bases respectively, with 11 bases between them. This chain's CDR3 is CASSLAGEPHEQYF. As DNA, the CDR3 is TGTGCCAGCAGCTTAGCGGGAGAGCCACACGAGCAGTACTTC.

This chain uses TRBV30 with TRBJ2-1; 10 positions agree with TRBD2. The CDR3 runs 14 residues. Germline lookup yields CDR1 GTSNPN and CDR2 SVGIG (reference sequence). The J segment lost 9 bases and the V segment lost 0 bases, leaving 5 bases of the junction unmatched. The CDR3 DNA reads TGTGCCTGGAGTGTCCTAGCGGGGGATAGTGAGCAGTTCTTC. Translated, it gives CAWSVLAGDSEQFF.